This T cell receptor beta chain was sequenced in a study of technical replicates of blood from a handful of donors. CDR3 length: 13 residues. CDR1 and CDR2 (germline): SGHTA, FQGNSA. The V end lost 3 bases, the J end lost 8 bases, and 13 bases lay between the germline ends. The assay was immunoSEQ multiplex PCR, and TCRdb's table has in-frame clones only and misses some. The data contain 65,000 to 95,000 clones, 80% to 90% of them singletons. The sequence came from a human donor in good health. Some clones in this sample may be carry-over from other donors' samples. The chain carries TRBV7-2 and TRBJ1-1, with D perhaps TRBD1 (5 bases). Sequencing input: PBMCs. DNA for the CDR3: TGTGCCAGCAGCTTGCCGCGGGGGGGGGAAGCTTTCTTT. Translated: CASSLPRGGEAFF. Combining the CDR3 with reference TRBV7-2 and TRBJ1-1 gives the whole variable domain GAGVSQSPSNKVTEKGKDVELRCDPISGHTALYWYRQSLGQGLEFLIYFQGNSAPDKSGLPSDRFSAERTGGSVSTLTIQRTQQEDSAVYLCASSLPRGGEAFFGQGTRLTVV.